A single sample is the source of the 6 T cell receptor beta chains below, sequenced in a study of cytomegalovirus exposure and HLA in healthy donors. The primer mix had 60 Vbeta and 13 Jbeta primers. The assay was immunoSEQ multiplex PCR, and TCRdb's table has in-frame clones only and misses some. The sample comprises about 130,000 clones, approximately 70% of which are singletons, and 2% to 2.5% rests with the top ten. The sequencing input was PBMCs. The receptors were gathered from a woman aged 60-75 years in good health and CMV-seropositive.

This clone has only a few counts. The gene calls are TRBV14 and TRBJ2-3; D not certain. Per germline, CDR1 SGHDN and CDR2 FVKESK. The V end was cut by 4 bases, the J end by 3 bases, with 8 bases between. This CDR3 is built from 13 residues. CDR3 sequence (DNA): TGTGCCAGCAGCCCTTCAGGTACAGATACGCAGTATTTT. Encoded protein: CASSPSGTDTQYF. The full variable domain, rest sourced from reference TRBV14 and TRBJ2-3, is EAGVTQFPSHSVIEKGQTVTLRCDPISGHDNLYWYRRVMGKEIKFLLHFVKESKQDESGMPNNRFLAERTGGTYSTLKVQPAELEDSGVYFCASSPSGTDTQYFGPGTRLTVL.

This chain links TRBV15 with TRBJ1-2, with a weak D call TRBD1 (6 bases). V lost 0 bases and J 6 bases, leaving 11 bases between the germline ends. This CDR3 has 14 amino acids. Germline V CDR1 and CDR2: LNHNV, YYDKDF (reference sequence). CDR3 protein: CATSRDRGSDGYTF. CDR3 sequence (DNA): TGTGCCACCAGCAGAGACAGGGGTAGCGATGGCTACACCTTC. The complete variable domain, with remaining parts taken from reference TRBV15 and TRBJ1-2, reads DAMVIQNPRYQVTQFGKPVTLSCSQTLNHNVMYWYQQKSSQAPKLLFHYYDKDFNNEADTPDNFQSRRPNTSFCFLDIRSPGLGDTAMYLCATSRDRGSDGYTFGSGTRLTVV.

The chain carries TRBV12-5 and TRBJ1-1; D is perhaps TRBD1 (6 bases). Germline V gives CDR1 LGHNT, CDR2 FRNRAP. The germline V and J ends were trimmed by 3 bases and 1 base, with 6 bases remaining between them. The CDR3 is 13 residues long. The CDR3 reads CASGLQGNTEAFF. In DNA form, the CDR3 reads TGTGCTAGTGGTTTACAGGGGAACACTGAAGCTTTCTTT.

The chain links TRBV28 to TRBJ1-2; 7 bases are a match to TRBD1. The germline gives CDR1 MDHEN, CDR2 SYDVKM. The length of the CDR3 is 13 residues. Trimming took 2 bases from V and 6 from J; bases not matched to a gene: 3. This chain's CDR3 is CASSLGQGDGYTF. The DNA of the CDR3 is TGTGCCAGCAGTTTAGGGCAGGGGGATGGCTACACCTTC.

A few counts support this clone. The chain has TRBV19 and TRBJ1-2; D may be TRBD1 (6 bases). The CDR3 runs to 14 residues. CDR1 LNHDA and CDR2 SQIVND come from the germline V gene (reference sequence). V was pared by 3 bases and J by 8 bases, with 16 bases between. This CDR3 is CASSISRPQGGYTF. DNA for the CDR3: TGTGCCAGTAGTATCTCCAGACCTCAGGGGGGCTACACCTTC.

The chain is built from TRBV5-4 and TRBJ2-1; the D is unclear. CDR1 and CDR2 from the germline V gene are SGHNT and YYREEE (reference sequence). Between the trimmed V and J ends, which lost 0 bases and 0 bases, there was a span of 13 bases. The CDR3 spans 17 residues. CDR3 in DNA: TGTGCCAGCAGCTTGGGTGTGAGTGAACGCTCCTACAATGAGCAGTTCTTC. Translation gives CASSLGVSERSYNEQFF.